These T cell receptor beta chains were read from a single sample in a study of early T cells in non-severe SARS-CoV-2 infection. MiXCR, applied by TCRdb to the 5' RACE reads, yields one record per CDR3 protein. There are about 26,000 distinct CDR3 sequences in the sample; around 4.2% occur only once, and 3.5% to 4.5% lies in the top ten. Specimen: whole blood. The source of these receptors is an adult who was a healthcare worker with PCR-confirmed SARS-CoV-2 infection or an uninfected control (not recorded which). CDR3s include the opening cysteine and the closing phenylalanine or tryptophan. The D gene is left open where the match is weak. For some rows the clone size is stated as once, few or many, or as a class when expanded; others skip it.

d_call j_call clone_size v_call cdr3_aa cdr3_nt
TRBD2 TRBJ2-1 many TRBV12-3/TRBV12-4 CASSLRASGSSYNEQFF TGTGCCAGCAGTTTAAGGGCTAGCGGGAGCTCCTACAATGAGCAGTTCTTC
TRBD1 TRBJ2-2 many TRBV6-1 CASNRWTGIFRAGELFF TGTGCCAGCAACCGGTGGACAGGGATCTTTAGGGCCGGGGAGCTGTTTTTT
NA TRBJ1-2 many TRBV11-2 CASSLDRQNGYTF TGTGCCAGCAGCTTAGATCGCCAGAATGGCTACACCTTC
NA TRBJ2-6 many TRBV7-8 CASSLFSGANVLTF TGTGCCAGCAGCTTGTTCTCTGGGGCCAACGTCCTGACTTTC
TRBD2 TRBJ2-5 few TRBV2 CASSFLAGQETQYF TGTGCCAGCAGTTTTCTAGCGGGGCAAGAGACCCAGTACTTC
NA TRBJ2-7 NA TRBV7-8 CASSARGVPLIKAYEQYF TGTGCCAGCAGCGCGCGGGGTGTACCTCTGATTAAAGCCTACGAGCAGTACTTC
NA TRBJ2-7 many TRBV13 CASSLTGGGYEQYF TGTGCCAGCAGCCTCACAGGGGGGGGCTACGAGCAGTACTTC
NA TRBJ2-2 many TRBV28 CASNSFRAVTNTGELFF TGTGCCAGCAACAGCTTCCGGGCGGTTACGAACACCGGGGAGCTGTTTTTT
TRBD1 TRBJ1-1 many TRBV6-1 CASSLGQGGTEAFF TGTGCCAGCAGTCTAGGACAGGGAGGAACAGAAGCTTTCTTT
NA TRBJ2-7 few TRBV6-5 CASSPRGEQQYF TGTGCCAGCAGCCCAAGGGGGGAACAGCAGTACTTC
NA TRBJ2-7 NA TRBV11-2 CASSLRLGQESYEQYF TGTGCCAGCAGCTTACGTTTGGGGCAGGAGTCCTACGAGCAGTACTTC
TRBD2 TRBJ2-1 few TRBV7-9 CASSHGLAGEQFF TGTGCCAGCAGCCACGGACTAGCTGGTGAGCAGTTCTTC
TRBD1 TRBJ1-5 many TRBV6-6 CASSNWDRENQPQHF TGTGCCAGCAGTAACTGGGACAGGGAGAATCAGCCCCAGCATTTT
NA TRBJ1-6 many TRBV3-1 CASSQSNSPLHF TGTGCCAGCAGCCAATCCAATTCACCCCTCCACTTT
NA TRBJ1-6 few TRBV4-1 CASSHPSRVGAVVDPYNSPLHF TGCGCCAGCAGCCACCCGAGCAGAGTTGGGGCGGTAGTTGACCCCTATAATTCACCCCTCCACTTT
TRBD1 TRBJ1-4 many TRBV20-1 CSAQTGTGNEKLFF TGCAGTGCGCAGACCGGGACAGGGAATGAAAAACTGTTTTTT
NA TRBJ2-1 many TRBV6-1 CASSVGHPSYNEQFF TGTGCCAGCAGTGTAGGACACCCTTCCTACAATGAGCAGTTCTTC
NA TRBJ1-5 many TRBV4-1 CASSLSTGGVGNQPQHF TGCGCCAGCAGCCTCTCGACCGGAGGGGTGGGCAATCAGCCCCAGCATTTT
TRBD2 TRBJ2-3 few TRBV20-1 CSAPGLAVTDTQYF TGCAGTGCTCCCGGACTAGCGGTCACAGATACGCAGTATTTT
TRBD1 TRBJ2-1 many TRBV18 CASSPPGQAVNEQFF TGTGCCAGCTCACCACCGGGACAGGCAGTCAATGAGCAGTTCTTC
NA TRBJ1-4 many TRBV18 CASSPKFNEKLFF TGTGCCAGCTCACCCAAGTTTAATGAAAAACTGTTTTTT
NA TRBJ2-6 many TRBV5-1 CASSPSDLGSGANVLTF TGCGCCAGCAGCCCCTCGGACCTGGGCTCTGGGGCCAACGTCCTGACTTTC
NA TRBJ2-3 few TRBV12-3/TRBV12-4 CASTLFGGLAVTDTQYF TGTGCCAGCACCCTATTTGGAGGGCTAGCAGTCACAGATACGCAGTATTTT
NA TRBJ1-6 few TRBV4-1 CASSREAVADINSPLHF TGCGCCAGCAGCCGGGAAGCAGTCGCCGACATCAATTCACCCCTCCACTTT
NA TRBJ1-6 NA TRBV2 CATAREVNSPLHF TGTGCCACTGCCAGGGAGGTGAATTCACCCCTCCACTTT
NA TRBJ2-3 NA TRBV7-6 CATPFRGTDTQYF TGTGCCACCCCTTTCCGGGGCACAGATACGCAGTATTTT
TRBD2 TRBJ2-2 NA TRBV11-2 CASRPLAGPTDGELFF TGTGCCAGCAGGCCTCTAGCGGGACCGACGGACGGGGAGCTGTTTTTT
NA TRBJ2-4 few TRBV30 CAWSRQNIQYF TGTGCCTGGAGCCGACAAAACATTCAGTACTTC
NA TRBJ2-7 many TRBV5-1 CASSATGAGYEQYF TGCGCCAGCAGCGCGACCGGAGCGGGCTACGAGCAGTACTTC
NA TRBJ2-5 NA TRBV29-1 CSAGFEETQYF TGCAGTGCAGGGTTTGAAGAGACCCAGTACTTC
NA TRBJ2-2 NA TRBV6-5 CASRYRAHTGELFF TGTGCCAGCAGGTACCGGGCCCACACCGGGGAGCTGTTTTTT
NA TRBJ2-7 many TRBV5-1 CASNLGGLSSYEQYF TGCGCCAGCAATCTCGGGGGGCTGAGCTCCTACGAGCAGTACTTC
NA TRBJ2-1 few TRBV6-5 CASSYPGLDEQFF TGTGCCAGCAGTTACCCTGGGCTTGATGAGCAGTTCTTC
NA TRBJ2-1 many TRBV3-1 CASKESRGENEQFF TGTGCCAGCAAGGAAAGCCGTGGTGAGAATGAGCAGTTCTTC
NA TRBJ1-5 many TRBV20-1 CSAMEYSNHPQHF TGCAGTGCTATGGAGTATAGCAATCACCCCCAGCATTTT
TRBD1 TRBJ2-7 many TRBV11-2 CASSPTGVEQYF TGTGCCAGCAGCCCCACAGGGGTCGAGCAGTACTTC
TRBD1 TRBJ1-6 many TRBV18 CASSPGHRGPSPLHF TGTGCCAGCTCACCTGGCCATAGGGGGCCTTCACCCCTCCACTTT
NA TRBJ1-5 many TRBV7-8 CASSSRDNNQPQHF TGTGCCAGCAGCTCCCGGGATAACAATCAGCCCCAGCATTTT
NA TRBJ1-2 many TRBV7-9 CASPPDQREEGYTF TGTGCCAGCCCCCCGGACCAACGCGAAGAGGGCTACACCTTC
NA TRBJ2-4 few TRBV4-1 CASSQRGAKNIQYF TGCGCCAGCAGCCAGAGGGGTGCCAAAAACATTCAGTACTTC
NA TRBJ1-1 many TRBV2 CASSEDGTEAFF TGTGCCAGCAGTGAGGACGGCACTGAAGCTTTCTTT
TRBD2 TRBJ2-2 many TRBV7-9 CASRQTSGRTNTGELFF TGTGCCAGCAGGCAGACTAGCGGGAGGACGAACACCGGGGAGCTGTTTTTT
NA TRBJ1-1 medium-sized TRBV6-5 CASSYSGHANTEAFF TGTGCCAGCAGTTACTCAGGACACGCCAACACTGAAGCTTTCTTT
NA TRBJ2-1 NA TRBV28 CASSPPSSYNEQFF TGTGCCAGCAGTCCCCCCAGCTCCTACAATGAGCAGTTCTTC
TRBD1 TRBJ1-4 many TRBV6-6 CASSYGGRGREKLFF TGTGCCAGCAGTTACGGAGGCAGGGGGCGGGAAAAACTGTTTTTT
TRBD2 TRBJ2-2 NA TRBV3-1 CASSHSGTSGRGGELFF TGTGCCAGCAGCCACTCCGGGACTAGCGGGAGAGGCGGGGAGCTGTTTTTT
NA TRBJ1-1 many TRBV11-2 CASSLDLGTEAFF TGTGCCAGCAGCTTAGATCTTGGCACTGAAGCTTTCTTT
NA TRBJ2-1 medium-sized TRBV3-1 CASSLQPGPRYNEQFF TGTGCCAGCAGCCTCCAACCAGGACCCCGATACAATGAGCAGTTCTTC
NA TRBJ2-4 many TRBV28 CASSLLPGLNIQYF TGTGCCAGCAGCCTCTTGCCGGGATTAAACATTCAGTACTTC
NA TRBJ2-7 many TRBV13 CASSSTGFEQYF TGTGCCAGCAGCTCCACAGGGTTCGAGCAGTACTTC
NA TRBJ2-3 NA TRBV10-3 CAISESASDTQYF TGTGCCATCAGTGAGTCCGCTTCAGATACGCAGTATTTT
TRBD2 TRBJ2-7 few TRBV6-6 CASSTTSGGAYEQYF TGTGCCAGCAGCACAACTAGCGGGGGAGCCTACGAGCAGTACTTC
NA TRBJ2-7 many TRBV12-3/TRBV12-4 CASSPSLNPPYEQYF TGTGCCAGCAGTCCGTCGCTCAATCCCCCATACGAGCAGTACTTC